Below, 30 T cell receptor beta chains from the same sample are listed, as sequenced in a study of blood T cells in healthy people across ages (dated by TCRdb to between 2014 and 2017). Library generation was performed with 5' RACE. Sequencing relied on an Illumina HiSeq 2500. A second PCR of about 7 to 12 cycles was run with a J-beta primer mix and a sample-barcoded 5' primer. TCRdb reworked the public reads: Q25 trimming with fastp, MiXCR clone assembly, productive beta chains retained. Rows matching on CDR3 protein sequence are summarized as one entry with the most common DNA and genes. This sample lists about 1.7 million distinct CDR3 sequences; 25% to 30% were detected once. The ten most abundant clones make up 7.7% of the sample. The sample taken for sequencing was blood. Receptor source: a woman aged 25-40 years in good health.

There are a few counts of this clonotype. The chain employs TRBV9 and TRBJ2-3, with D hard to call. Looked up from germline, CDR1 is SGDLS and CDR2 is YYNGEE. V lost 0 bases to trimming and J lost 4 bases, with 9 bases between them. The CDR3 consists of 14 residues. The CDR3 is CASSVDWNADTQYF. As DNA, the CDR3 is TGTGCCAGCAGCGTAGACTGGAACGCAGATACGCAGTATTTT.

This clonotype has only one observation. The chain joins TRBV10-3 to TRBJ1-2, with 9 bases aligning to TRBD1. Germline V CDR1 and CDR2: ENHRY, SYGVKD. V lost 4 bases to trimming and J lost 3 bases; unmatched junction nucleotides: 3. The CDR3 loop spans 14 amino acids. The CDR3 DNA sequence: TGTGCCATCAGTGCTACAGGGGGCGACTATGGCTACACCTTC. As protein: CAISATGGDYGYTF.

The chain links TRBV27 to TRBJ1-2; the D gene is possibly TRBD1 (5 bases). This CDR3 has 16 residues. V lost 6 bases and J lost 3, with 20 bases in between. Germline V gene sequence: CDR1 MNHEY, CDR2 SMNVEV (reference sequence). CDR3 nucleotides: TGTGCCAGCAGGCCAACCAACGGGGGTAGGGACTATGGCTACACCTTC. The encoded protein is CASRPTNGGRDYGYTF.

This clonotype was seen just once. The CDR3 sequence is CASSREEETRYF. CDR3 sequence (DNA): TGTGCCAGCAGCCGGGAGGAAGAGACCCGGTACTTC. The genes are TRBV12-3 or TRBV12-4 and TRBJ2-7; 7 nucleotides agree with TRBD2. The CDR3 consists of 12 residues. J was trimmed by 12 bases and V by 6 bases; bases with no gene match: 11.

CDR3 protein: CASSPRGNIYNEQFF. The DNA for the CDR3 is TGTGCCAGCAGCCCCAGGGGTAATATCTACAATGAGCAGTTCTTC. This chain joins TRBV7-9 and TRBJ2-1, with a possible D match to TRBD1 (6 bases). Germline V gene data show CDR1 as SEHNR and CDR2 as FQNEAQ (reference sequence). V lost 5 bases to trimming and J lost 3 bases, with 14 bases between them. The CDR3 runs 15 residues.

The chain uses TRBV9 and TRBJ1-1; D uncertain. V lost 2 bases to trimming and J lost 0 bases, with 8 bases between them. Germline V lookup: CDR1 SGDLS, CDR2 YYNGEE. This CDR3 spans 14 amino acids. The CDR3 is CASSVGSMNTEAFF. In nucleotides, the CDR3 is TGTGCCAGCAGCGTCGGGAGTATGAACACTGAAGCTTTCTTT.

The gene calls are TRBV18 and TRBJ2-7; D might be TRBD1 or TRBD2, each matching 5 bases. Germline lookup yields CDR1 KGHSH and CDR2 LQKENI. The V end lost 4 bases, the J end lost 0 bases, and 16 bases lay between the germline ends. The CDR3 covers 16 residues. CDR3: CASSLGDFGLSYEQYF. In DNA form, the CDR3 reads TGTGCCAGCTCACTGGGGGATTTCGGCCTCTCCTACGAGCAGTACTTC.

The chain links TRBV7-9 to TRBJ2-7, with D possibly TRBD2 on 6 matching bases. The V gene lost 4 bases and the J gene lost 3 bases, with 19 bases spanning the gap. In germline, CDR1 is SEHNR, CDR2 FQNEAQ (reference sequence). This CDR3 is built from 16 residues. This CDR3 is CASSSQHRGLIYEQYF. DNA for the CDR3: TGTGCCAGCAGCTCCCAACACCGGGGACTCATCTACGAGCAGTACTTC.

The rearrangement joins TRBV14 to TRBJ1-2; D possibly corresponds to TRBD1 (5 bases). The V gene's germline CDR1 is SGHDN and CDR2 FVKESK. V shed 1 base and J shed 5 bases, with 8 bases lying between them. This CDR3 has 13 residues. The CDR3 region has the DNA TGTGCCAGCAGCCAAGGGGGCTGGTATGGCTACACCTTC. Translated: CASSQGGWYGYTF.

The J gene is TRBJ2-3, the V gene TRBV5-6; tentatively, D is TRBD2 (5 bases). Between the trimmed V and J ends, which lost 0 bases and 2 bases, there was a span of 10 bases. The CDR3 sequence is 15 residues long. The V gene's germline CDR1 is SGHDT and CDR2 YYEEEE. The CDR3 DNA follows: TGTGCCAGCAGCTTGGTAGCTAGCAACACAGATACGCAGTATTTT. Translating gives CASSLVASNTDTQYF. Full variable domain (rest looked up from reference TRBV5-6 and TRBJ2-3): DAGVTQSPTHLIKTRGQQVTLRCSPKSGHDTVSWYQQALGQGPQFIFQYYEEEERQRGNFPDRFSGHQFPNYSSELNVNALLLGDSALYLCASSLVASNTDTQYFGPGTRLTVL.

The chain couples TRBV19 to TRBJ1-2; TRBD1 matches at 9 bases. The CDR3 contains 13 residues. V shed 7 bases and J 10 bases; nucleotides not matched to a gene: 10. Germline CDR1 reads LNHDA; CDR2 reads SQIVND (reference sequence). CDR3 residues: CASTSDRGQIYTF. CDR3 bases: TGTGCCAGTACATCGGACAGGGGACAGATCTACACCTTC. Full variable domain (outside the CDR3, taken from reference TRBV19 and TRBJ1-2): DGGITQSPKYLFRKEGQNVTLSCEQNLNHDAMYWYRQDPGQGLRLIYYSQIVNDFQKGDIAEGYSVSREKKESFPLTVTSAQKNPTAFYLCASTSDRGQIYTFGSGTRLTVV.

As for this clonotype: Mismatch with germline at one junction end may stem from a read error. V and J are TRBV20-1 and TRBJ1-2; 9 bases match TRBD1. The germline CDR1 and CDR2 sequences are DFQATT and SNEGSKA (reference sequence). The CDR3 extends over 12 amino acids. CDR3 DNA: TGCAGTGCAGAACAGGGGGCCTATGGCTACATCTTC. This translates into CSAEQGAYGYIF.

A few counts support this clonotype. The rearrangement uses TRBV7-3 and TRBJ1-1; D is unclear. This CDR3 has 13 residues. Germline V CDR1 and CDR2: SGHTA, FQGTGA. V was shortened by 0 bases and J by 4 bases, with 6 bases between the two germline ends. In DNA form, the CDR3 reads TGTGCCAGCAGCTTAACAGGGCCCACTGAAGCTTTCTTT. Its protein product is CASSLTGPTEAFF.

This clonotype was seen only a few times. V usage is TRBV3-1 and J usage is TRBJ2-1, with TRBD2 matching over 10 bases. This CDR3 spans 19 amino acids. CDR1 and CDR2 from the germline V gene are LGHDT and YNNKEL (reference sequence). The V segment lost 6 bases and the J segment 0 bases; nucleotides outside the gene matches: 14. The CDR3 DNA reads TGTGCCAGCAGAACATCAGGTCTAGCGGGGGCCAGCTCCTACAATGAGCAGTTCTTC. This translates into CASRTSGLAGASSYNEQFF.

The J gene is TRBJ2-1, the V gene TRBV12-3 or TRBV12-4; no definite D call. CDR3 length: 15 residues. Trimming cost V 4 bases and J 10 bases, with 20 bases left between them. The CDR3 bases are TGTGCCAGCAGTTCCCGCGCACGGAGCTCCTACGAGCAGTTCTTC. Residues: CASSSRARSSYEQFF.

CDR3 in amino acids: CASSLTTGSGNTIYF. Here the CDR3 DNA reads TGTGCCAGCAGCTTGACGACAGGGTCTGGAAACACCATATATTTT. The J gene is TRBJ1-3, the V gene TRBV6-5, with 7 bases matching TRBD1. The junction had 6 bases not matched to a gene; V was cut back by 6 bases and J by 1 base. The CDR3 covers 15 residues. Germline CDR1 reads MNHEY; CDR2 reads SVGAGI.

This clonotype turned up a few times. The chain links TRBV6-5 to TRBJ2-2; TRBD2 aligns across 9 bases. This CDR3 comprises 17 residues. J lost 7 bases, V lost 0 bases, and 9 bases had no gene match. Germline V gene data show CDR1 as MNHEY and CDR2 as SVGAGI. Here the CDR3 reads CASSYSSSGASSGELFF. CDR3 bases: TGTGCCAGCAGTTACTCATCTAGCGGGGCCTCGAGCGGGGAGCTGTTTTTT.

This clonotype has just a few counts. The DNA of the CDR3 is TGTGCCAGCAGTCCCCAGAAGGACAGGGGAGGGCAGTTCTTC. Residues: CASSPQKDRGGQFF. The chain is built from TRBV28 and TRBJ2-1; 9 nucleotides match TRBD1. The germline V gene has CDR1 MDHEN and CDR2 SYDVKM. The CDR3 extends over 14 amino acids. V lost 5 bases and J lost 12; bases outside the gene matches: 11.

This clonotype has at least ten counts. The chain recombines TRBV6-4 with TRBJ2-7, with D perhaps TRBD1 or TRBD2 (5 bases each). Per the germline V gene, CDR1 is MRHNA and CDR2 is SNTAGT. The CDR3 contains 16 residues. Trimming took 3 bases from V and 7 from J, leaving 22 bases between them. The CDR3 DNA is TGTGCCAGCAGTGAGACGGACGGGACCTCTTTTTGTGAGCAGTACTTC. It is translated as CASSETDGTSFCEQYF.

The sample holds many counts of this clonotype. The genes are TRBV10-3 and TRBJ2-7; D is possibly TRBD2 (5 bases). This CDR3 spans 17 amino acids. The V gene's germline CDR1 is ENHRY and CDR2 SYGVKD. Trimming stripped 2 bases from V and 5 bases from J, with 22 bases between. The DNA of the CDR3 is TGTGCCATCAGTGAGCCCCTCGCCCGGGGAGCGTCGAACGAGCAGTACTTC. Translated, it gives CAISEPLARGASNEQYF.

The table lists this clonotype with many counts. The rearrangement uses TRBV7-3 and TRBJ2-5; no definite D call. The V gene's germline CDR1 is SGHTA and CDR2 FQGTGA. The CDR3 length is 14 residues. Trimming removed 2 bases at V and 1 base at J, with 8 bases between. CDR3 region: CASSLSSTQETQYF. The DNA of the CDR3 is TGTGCCAGCAGCTTATCAAGTACCCAAGAGACCCAGTACTTC.

This chain uses TRBV5-1 with TRBJ1-2, with 11 positions matching TRBD1. CDR1 SGHRS and CDR2 YFSETQ come from the germline V gene. CDR3 length equals 16 residues. V was clipped by 4 bases and J by 3 bases; unmatched bases: 8. CDR3 sequence reads: CASSPRTGGIDYGYTF. The CDR3 coding sequence is TGCGCCAGCAGCCCTCGGACAGGGGGCATTGACTATGGCTACACCTTC.

This clonotype came up a few times. One junction end does not reproduce the germline sequence, and a read error may be involved. The chain uses TRBV7-2 and TRBJ2-3; D is ambiguous. The CDR3 runs to 14 residues. CDR1 and CDR2 (germline): SGHTA, FQGNSA. This chain's CDR3 is CASSSNWHTDTQYF. The CDR3 DNA reads as TGCGCCAGCAGCTCAAACTGGCACACAGATACGCAGTATTTT.

Many counts were recorded for this clonotype. V is TRBV5-5 and J is TRBJ2-1; D is perhaps TRBD1 or TRBD2 (6 bases each). V lost 0 bases, J lost 7 bases, and 14 bases lay in between. The germline CDR1 and CDR2 sequences are SGHKS and YYEKEE (reference sequence). CDR3 length: 15 amino acids. CDR3 amino acids: CASSLVGGRFNEQFF. CDR3 DNA sequence: TGTGCCAGCAGCTTGGTGGGGGGCCGTTTTAATGAGCAGTTCTTC.

This chain uses TRBV25-1 with TRBJ2-7; 8 bases map to TRBD1. The CDR3 totals 15 residues. CDR1 is MGHDK and CDR2 is SYGVNS in the germline V gene. The V gene end was trimmed by 3 bases and the J gene end by 3 bases; junction bases not matched to a gene: 7. For the CDR3, the DNA is TGTGCCAGCAGTGACCCCCGGACAGGGAACTACGAGCAGTACTTC. This sequence encodes CASSDPRTGNYEQYF.

The J gene is TRBJ2-3, the V gene TRBV4-1; D unresolved. V lost 1 base to trimming and J lost 4 bases, with 12 bases between them. The CDR3 extends over 15 amino acids. CDR1 is MGHRA and CDR2 is YSYEKL in the germline V gene. CDR3 DNA sequence: TGCGCCAGCAGCCAAGCTGCACCGACCTCAGATACGCAGTATTTT. It specifies CASSQAAPTSDTQYF.

The rearrangement links TRBV4-1 to TRBJ1-2, with D maybe TRBD1 (5 bases). This CDR3 comprises 14 residues. Germline CDR1 reads MGHRA; CDR2 reads YSYEKL. V dropped 2 bases and J dropped 8 bases, with 15 bases sitting between them. For the CDR3, the DNA is TGCGCCAGCAGCCAACCCACAGGCCCCCGGGGCTACACCTTC. This gives the protein CASSQPTGPRGYTF.

This clonotype has ten or more counts. The rearrangement joins TRBV9 to TRBJ2-3; 8 bases align to TRBD2. Germline V CDR1 and CDR2: SGDLS, YYNGEE. V trimming: 4 bases; J trimming: 0 bases; junction bases outside the gene matches: 4. The CDR3 contains 15 residues. The CDR3 loop is CASSQTSVSTDTQYF. Written as DNA, the CDR3 is TGTGCCAGCAGCCAGACTAGCGTTAGCACAGATACGCAGTATTTT.

Concerning this clonotype itself: Possible read error: a much larger clone is one base away. The rearrangement links TRBV6-2 or TRBV6-3 to TRBJ2-5; D not certain. The length of the CDR3 is 12 residues. V lost 4 bases and J lost 11, with 14 bases in between. CDR1 MNHEY and CDR2 SVGEGT come from the germline V gene. The CDR3 sequence is CASSFAWPKQYF. DNA for the CDR3: TGTGCCAGCAGTTTCGCCTGGCCGAAGCAGTACTTC.

The rearrangement links TRBV7-9 to TRBJ1-1; TRBD1 matches at 8 bases. The length of the CDR3 is 16 residues. Trimming at V came to 11 bases and at J to 1 base, leaving 15 bases not matched to a gene. In germline, CDR1 is SEHNR, CDR2 FQNEAQ (reference sequence). The DNA for the CDR3 is TGTGCCGGAACAGCTCTAGCCGGACAGGGGAACACTGAAGCTTTCTTT. Its protein product is CAGTALAGQGNTEAFF.